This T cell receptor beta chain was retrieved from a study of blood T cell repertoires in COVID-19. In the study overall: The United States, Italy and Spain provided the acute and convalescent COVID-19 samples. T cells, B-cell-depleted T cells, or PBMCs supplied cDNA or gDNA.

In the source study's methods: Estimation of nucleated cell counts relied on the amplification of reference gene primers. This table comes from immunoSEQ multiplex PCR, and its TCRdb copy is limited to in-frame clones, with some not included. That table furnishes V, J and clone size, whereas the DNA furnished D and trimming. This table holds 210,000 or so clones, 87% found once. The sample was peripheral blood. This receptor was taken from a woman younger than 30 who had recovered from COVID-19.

DNA for the CDR3: TGTGCCAGCAGCCCTGACATTAGCGGTAACACCGGGGAGCTGTTTTTT. This codes for CASSPDISGNTGELFF. The V and J genes are TRBV7-6 and TRBJ2-2; a possible D gene is TRBD2 (6 bases). This CDR3 has 16 residues. In germline, CDR1 is SGHVS, CDR2 FNYEAQ. V dropped 5 bases and J dropped 2 bases, with 15 bases sitting between them.